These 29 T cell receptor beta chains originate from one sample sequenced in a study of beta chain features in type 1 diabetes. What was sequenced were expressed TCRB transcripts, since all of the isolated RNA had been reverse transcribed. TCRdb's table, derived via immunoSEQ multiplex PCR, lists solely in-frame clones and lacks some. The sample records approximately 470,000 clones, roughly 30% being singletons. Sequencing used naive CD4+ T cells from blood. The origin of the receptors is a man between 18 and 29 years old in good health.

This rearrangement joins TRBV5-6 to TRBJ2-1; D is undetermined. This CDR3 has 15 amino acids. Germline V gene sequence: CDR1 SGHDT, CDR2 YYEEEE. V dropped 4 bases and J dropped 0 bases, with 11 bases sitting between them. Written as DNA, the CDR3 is TGTGCCAGCAGCCAATGGAGCCTCTCCTACAATGAGCAGTTCTTC. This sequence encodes CASSQWSLSYNEQFF.

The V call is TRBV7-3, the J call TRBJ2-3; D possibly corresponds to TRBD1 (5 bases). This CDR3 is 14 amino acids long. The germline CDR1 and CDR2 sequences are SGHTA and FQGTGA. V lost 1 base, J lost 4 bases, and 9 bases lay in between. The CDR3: CASSLIGASDTQYF. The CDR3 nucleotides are TGTGCCAGCAGCTTAATAGGGGCCTCAGATACGCAGTATTTT.

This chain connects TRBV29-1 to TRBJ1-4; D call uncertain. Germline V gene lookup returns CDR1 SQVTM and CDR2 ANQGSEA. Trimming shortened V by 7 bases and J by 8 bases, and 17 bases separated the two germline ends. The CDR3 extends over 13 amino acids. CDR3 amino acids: CSAIDNIGEKLFF. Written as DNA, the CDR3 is TGCAGCGCCATAGACAATATCGGCGAAAAACTGTTTTTT.

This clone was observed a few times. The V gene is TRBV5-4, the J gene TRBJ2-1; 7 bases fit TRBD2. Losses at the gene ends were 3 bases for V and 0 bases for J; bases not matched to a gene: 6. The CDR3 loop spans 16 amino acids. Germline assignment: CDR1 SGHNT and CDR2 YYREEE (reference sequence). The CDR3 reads CASSSSGRSSYNEQFF. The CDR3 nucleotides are TGTGCCAGCAGCTCTAGCGGACGGAGCTCCTACAATGAGCAGTTCTTC. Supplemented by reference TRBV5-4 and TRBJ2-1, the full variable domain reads ETGVTQSPTHLIKTRGQQVTLRCSSQSGHNTVSWYQQALGQGPQFIFQYYREEENGRGNFPPRFSGLQFPNYSSELNVNALELDDSALYLCASSSSGRSSYNEQFFGPGTRLTVL.

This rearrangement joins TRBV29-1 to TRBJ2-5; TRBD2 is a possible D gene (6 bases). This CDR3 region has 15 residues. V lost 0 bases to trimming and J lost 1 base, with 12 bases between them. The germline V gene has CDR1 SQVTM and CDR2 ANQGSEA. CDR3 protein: CSVEDPRGFQETQYF. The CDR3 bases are TGCAGCGTTGAAGATCCACGGGGGTTCCAAGAGACCCAGTACTTC. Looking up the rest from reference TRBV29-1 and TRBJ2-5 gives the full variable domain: SAVISQKPSRDICQRGTSLTIQCQVDSQVTMMFWYRQQPGQSLTLIATANQGSEATYESGFVIDKFPISRPNLTFSTLTVSNMSPEDSSIYLCSVEDPRGFQETQYFGPGTRLLVL.

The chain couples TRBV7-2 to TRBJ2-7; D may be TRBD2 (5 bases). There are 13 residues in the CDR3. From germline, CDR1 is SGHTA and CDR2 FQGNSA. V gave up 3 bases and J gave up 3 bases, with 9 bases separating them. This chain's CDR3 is CASSFGAVYEQYF. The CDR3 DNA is TGTGCCAGCAGCTTCGGAGCGGTCTACGAGCAGTACTTC.

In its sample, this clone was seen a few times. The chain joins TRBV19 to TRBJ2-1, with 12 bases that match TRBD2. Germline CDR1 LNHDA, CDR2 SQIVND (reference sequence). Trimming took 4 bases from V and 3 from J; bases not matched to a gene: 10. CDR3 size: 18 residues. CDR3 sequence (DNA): TGTGCCAGTAGTACCTCGACTAGCGGGAGAGGGGGCTACAATGAGCAGTTCTTC. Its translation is CASSTSTSGRGGYNEQFF.

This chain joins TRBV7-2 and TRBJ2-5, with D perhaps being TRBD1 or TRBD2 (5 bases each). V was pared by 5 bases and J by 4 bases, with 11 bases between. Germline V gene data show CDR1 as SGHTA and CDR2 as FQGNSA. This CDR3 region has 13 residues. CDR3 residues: CASSRDPIETQYF. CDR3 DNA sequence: TGTGCCAGCAGCCGGGACCCCATAGAGACCCAGTACTTC.

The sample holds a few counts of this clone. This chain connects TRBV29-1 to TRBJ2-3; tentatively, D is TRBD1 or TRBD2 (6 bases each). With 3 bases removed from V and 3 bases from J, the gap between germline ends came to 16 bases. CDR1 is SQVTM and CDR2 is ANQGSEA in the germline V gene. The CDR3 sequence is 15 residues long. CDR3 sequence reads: CSVDHGGGRTDTQYF. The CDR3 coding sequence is TGCAGCGTTGACCATGGAGGGGGGAGGACAGATACGCAGTATTTT.

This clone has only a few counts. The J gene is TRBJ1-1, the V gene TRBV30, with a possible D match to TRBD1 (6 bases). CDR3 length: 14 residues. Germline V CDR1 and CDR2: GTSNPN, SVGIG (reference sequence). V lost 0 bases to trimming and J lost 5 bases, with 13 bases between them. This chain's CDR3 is CAWSVRGGRTEAFF. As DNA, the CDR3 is TGTGCCTGGAGTGTACGGGGGGGCCGTACTGAAGCTTTCTTT.

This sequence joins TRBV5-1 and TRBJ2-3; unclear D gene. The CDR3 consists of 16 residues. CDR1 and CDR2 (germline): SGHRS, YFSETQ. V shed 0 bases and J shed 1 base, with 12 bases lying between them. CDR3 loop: CASSLGDGVRTDTQYF. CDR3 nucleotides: TGCGCCAGCAGCTTGGGCGATGGAGTGCGCACAGATACGCAGTATTTT. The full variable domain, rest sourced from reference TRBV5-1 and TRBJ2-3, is KAGVTQTPRYLIKTRGQQVTLSCSPISGHRSVSWYQQTPGQGLQFLFEYFSETQRNKGNFPGRFSGRQFSNSRSEMNVSTLELGDSALYLCASSLGDGVRTDTQYFGPGTRLTVL.

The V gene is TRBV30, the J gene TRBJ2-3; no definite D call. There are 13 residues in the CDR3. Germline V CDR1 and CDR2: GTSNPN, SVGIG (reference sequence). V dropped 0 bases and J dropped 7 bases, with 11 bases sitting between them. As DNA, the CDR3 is TGTGCCTGGAGTGTCGGGCCCTCGAATACGCAGTATTTT. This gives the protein CAWSVGPSNTQYF.

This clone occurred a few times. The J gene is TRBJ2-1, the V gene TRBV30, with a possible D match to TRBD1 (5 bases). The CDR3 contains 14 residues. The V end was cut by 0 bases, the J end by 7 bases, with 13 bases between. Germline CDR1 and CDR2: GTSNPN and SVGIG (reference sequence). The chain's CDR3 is CAWSVGQWGNEQFF. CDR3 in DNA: TGTGCCTGGAGTGTGGGGCAGTGGGGAAATGAGCAGTTCTTC.

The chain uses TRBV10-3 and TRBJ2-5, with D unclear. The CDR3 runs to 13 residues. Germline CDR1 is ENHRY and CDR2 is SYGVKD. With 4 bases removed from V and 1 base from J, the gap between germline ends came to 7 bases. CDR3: CAISGKVQETQYF. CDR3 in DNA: TGTGCCATCAGTGGAAAAGTCCAAGAGACCCAGTACTTC.

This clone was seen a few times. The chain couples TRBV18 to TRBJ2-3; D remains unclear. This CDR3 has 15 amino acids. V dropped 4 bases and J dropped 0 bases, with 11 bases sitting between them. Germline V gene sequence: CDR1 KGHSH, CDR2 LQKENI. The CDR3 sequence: CASSLSVPSTDTQYF. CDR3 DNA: TGTGCCAGCTCACTTTCGGTTCCTAGCACAGATACGCAGTATTTT.

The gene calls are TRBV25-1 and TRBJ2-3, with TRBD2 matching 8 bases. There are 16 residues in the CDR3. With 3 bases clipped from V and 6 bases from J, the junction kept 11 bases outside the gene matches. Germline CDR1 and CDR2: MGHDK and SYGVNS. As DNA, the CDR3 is TGTGCCAGCAGTGAGTACGGGAGCGGGAGCGGGGATACGCAGTATTTT. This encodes CASSEYGSGSGDTQYF.

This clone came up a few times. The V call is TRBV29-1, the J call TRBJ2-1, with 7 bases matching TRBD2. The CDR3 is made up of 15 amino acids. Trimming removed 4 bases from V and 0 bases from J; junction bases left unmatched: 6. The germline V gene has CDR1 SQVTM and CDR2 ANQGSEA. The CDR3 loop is CSVVGEGSSYNEQFF. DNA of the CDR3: TGCAGCGTTGTCGGGGAGGGGAGCTCCTACAATGAGCAGTTCTTC.

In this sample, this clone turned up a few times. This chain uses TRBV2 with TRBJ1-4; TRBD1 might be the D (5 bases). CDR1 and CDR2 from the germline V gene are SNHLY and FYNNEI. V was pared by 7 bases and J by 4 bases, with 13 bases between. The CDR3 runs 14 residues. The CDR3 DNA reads TGTGCCAGCACTCCGGGACGGATTAATGAAAAACTGTTTTTT. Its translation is CASTPGRINEKLFF.

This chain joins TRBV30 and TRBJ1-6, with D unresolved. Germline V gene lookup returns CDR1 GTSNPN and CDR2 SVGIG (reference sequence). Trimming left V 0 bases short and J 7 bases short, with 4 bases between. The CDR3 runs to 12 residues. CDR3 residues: CAWSVQNSPLHF. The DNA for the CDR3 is TGTGCCTGGAGTGTACAGAATTCACCCCTCCACTTT. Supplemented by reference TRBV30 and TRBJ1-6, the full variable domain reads SQTIHQWPATLVQPVGSPLSLECTVEGTSNPNLYWYRQAAGRGLQLLFYSVGIGQISSEVPQNLSASRPQDRQFILSSKKLLLSDSGFYLCAWSVQNSPLHFGNGTRLTVT.

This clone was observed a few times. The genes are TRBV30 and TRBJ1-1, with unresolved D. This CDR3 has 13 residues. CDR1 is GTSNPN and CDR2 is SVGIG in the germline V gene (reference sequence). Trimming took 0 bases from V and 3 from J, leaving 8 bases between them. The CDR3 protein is CAWSVRRYTEAFF. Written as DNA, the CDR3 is TGTGCCTGGAGTGTTCGACGGTACACTGAAGCTTTCTTT.

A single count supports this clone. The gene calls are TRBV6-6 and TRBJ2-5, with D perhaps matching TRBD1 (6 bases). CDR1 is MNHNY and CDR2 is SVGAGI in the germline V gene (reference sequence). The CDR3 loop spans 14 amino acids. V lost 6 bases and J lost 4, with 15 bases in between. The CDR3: CASSRQTGGETQYF. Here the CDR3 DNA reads TGTGCCAGCAGCCGCCAGACAGGCGGAGAGACCCAGTACTTC.

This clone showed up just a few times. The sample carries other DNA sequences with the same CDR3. The CDR3, as DNA: TGCAGCGCTGGGGGAGAGACCCAGTACTTC. It translates to CSAGGETQYF. The chain links TRBV29-1 to TRBJ2-5; perhaps D is TRBD1 or TRBD2 (5 bases each). The V gene's germline CDR1 is SQVTM and CDR2 ANQGSEA. The CDR3 has 10 residues. With 7 bases removed from V and 4 bases from J, the gap between germline ends came to 7 bases.

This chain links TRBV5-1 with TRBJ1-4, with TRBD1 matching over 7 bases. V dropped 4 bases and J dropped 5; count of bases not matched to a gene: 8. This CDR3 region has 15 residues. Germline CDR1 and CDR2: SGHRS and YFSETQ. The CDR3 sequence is CASSRTGTANEKLFF. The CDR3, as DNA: TGCGCCAGCAGCAGGACCGGGACAGCGAATGAAAAACTGTTTTTT.

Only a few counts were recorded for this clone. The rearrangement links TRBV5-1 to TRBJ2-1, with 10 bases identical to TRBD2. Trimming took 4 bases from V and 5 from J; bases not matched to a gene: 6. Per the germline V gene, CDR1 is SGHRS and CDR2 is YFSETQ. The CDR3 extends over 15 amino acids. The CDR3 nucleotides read TGCGCCAGCAGCCACGGGACTAGCGAGAACAATGAGCAGTTCTTC. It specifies CASSHGTSENNEQFF.

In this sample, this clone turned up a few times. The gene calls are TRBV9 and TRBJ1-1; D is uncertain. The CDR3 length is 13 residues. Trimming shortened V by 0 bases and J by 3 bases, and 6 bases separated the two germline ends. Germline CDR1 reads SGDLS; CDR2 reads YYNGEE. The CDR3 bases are TGTGCCAGCAGCGTAGGGGGTTACACTGAAGCTTTCTTT. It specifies CASSVGGYTEAFF.

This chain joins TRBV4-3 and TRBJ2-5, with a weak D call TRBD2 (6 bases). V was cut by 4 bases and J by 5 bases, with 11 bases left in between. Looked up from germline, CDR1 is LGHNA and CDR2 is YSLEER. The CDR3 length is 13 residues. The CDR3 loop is CASSLGRGETQYF. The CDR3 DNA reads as TGCGCCAGCAGCCTTGGACGGGGGGAGACCCAGTACTTC.

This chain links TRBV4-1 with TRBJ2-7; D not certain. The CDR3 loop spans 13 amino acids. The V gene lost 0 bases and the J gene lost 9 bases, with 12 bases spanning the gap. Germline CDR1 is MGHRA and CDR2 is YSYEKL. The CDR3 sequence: CASSQDTDLRQYF. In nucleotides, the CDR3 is TGCGCCAGCAGCCAAGATACGGACCTGAGGCAGTACTTC.

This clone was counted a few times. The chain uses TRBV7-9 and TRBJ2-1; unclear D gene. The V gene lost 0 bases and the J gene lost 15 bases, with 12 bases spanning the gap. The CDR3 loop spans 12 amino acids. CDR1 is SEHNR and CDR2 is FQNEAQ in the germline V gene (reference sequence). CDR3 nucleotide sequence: TGTGCCAGCAGCTTAGCGTCGCAGACGTCGTTCTTC. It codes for CASSLASQTSFF.

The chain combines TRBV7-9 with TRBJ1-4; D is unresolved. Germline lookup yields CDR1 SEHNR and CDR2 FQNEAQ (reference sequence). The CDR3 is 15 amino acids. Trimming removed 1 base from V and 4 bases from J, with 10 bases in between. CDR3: CASSLGIPSNEKLFF. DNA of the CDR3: TGTGCCAGCAGCTTAGGAATTCCGAGTAATGAAAAACTGTTTTTT.